The sequence of this T cell receptor (beta chain) was determined in a study of Ad26.COV2.S vaccination and SARS-CoV-2 variants. The wider study: Once or twice, 56 days apart, Ad26.COV2.S was delivered intramuscularly.

As for treatment: some 19 received Ad26.COV2.S at low or high dose, single or two shots; roughly 5 received placebo; per-sample allocation not given. Sampling was done on day 63 after the first vaccine or placebo injection. Profiling relied on immunoSEQ multiplex PCR, and the TCRdb table lists in-frame clones only, not all of them. This table has about 680,000 clones, roughly 90% appearing once. This CDR3 is 12 amino acids long. The V gene lost 6 bases and the J gene lost 5 bases, with 11 bases spanning the gap. Germline CDR1 reads MNHEY; CDR2 reads SVGAGI. The specimen was peripheral blood, collected in a trial of Ad26.COV2.S vaccine versus placebo. The chain couples TRBV6-5 to TRBJ2-7; possible D gene TRBD2, 5 bases. The receptor comes from a person aged 18-65 years who received the Ad26.COV2.S COVID-19 vaccine or a placebo. CDR3 region: CASSLPGDEQYF. In DNA form, the CDR3 reads TGTGCCAGCAGCCTCCCCGGGGACGAGCAGTACTTC.